The rows below give T cell receptor beta chains drawn from one sample of a study of T cells in Graves' hyperthyroidism and ophthalmopathy. One entry per CDR3 protein results from TCRdb running MiXCR on the multiplex PCR reads. Of 550,000 to 800,000 distinct CDR3 sequences in the sample, roughly 15% were seen once. The sample taken for sequencing was blood. The receptors shown here come from a man aged 18 to 30 with Graves' hyperthyroidism. Both conserved end residues are part of each CDR3.

TRBJ2-3,TRBV7-2,CASSLRARRGPGEDTQYF
TRBJ2-2,TRBV12-3/TRBV12-4,CASRFGGTTGELFF
TRBJ2-4,TRBV20-1,CSAKPLTLGGLNIQYF
TRBJ1-1,TRBV29-1,CSASAGGPNTEAFF
TRBJ1-1,TRBV3-1,CASSPGTGGLNTEAFF
TRBJ2-4,TRBV24-1,CATSDRGHEENIQYF
TRBJ1-5,TRBV9,CASSVGIGGGQPQHF
TRBJ2-3,TRBV20-1,CSAILAGTLIGWDTQYF
TRBJ2-1,TRBV6-5,CASSYRDRGHNEQFF
TRBJ1-6,TRBV4-2,CASSQVKGAGSPLHF
TRBJ2-2,TRBV28,CASSSTGGGYTGELFF
TRBJ2-7,TRBV9,CASSVGSSPYEQYF
TRBJ2-7,TRBV7-2,CASSLWRAYEQYF
TRBJ1-2,TRBV10-3,CAIQQGPESYTF
TRBJ2-5,TRBV6-1,CASSEDLAEQETQYF
TRBJ2-7,TRBV6-2/TRBV6-3,CASSYGRGGLAFRTYSYEQYF
TRBJ2-3,TRBV11-1,CASSLATTFTDTQYF
TRBJ2-7,TRBV19,CASSRGANKGYEQYF
TRBJ2-1,TRBV9,CASSVGTSGSMNEQFF
TRBJ2-2,TRBV9,CASSVRSGNTGELFF
TRBJ1-1,TRBV12-3/TRBV12-4,CASSSSDRAEAFF